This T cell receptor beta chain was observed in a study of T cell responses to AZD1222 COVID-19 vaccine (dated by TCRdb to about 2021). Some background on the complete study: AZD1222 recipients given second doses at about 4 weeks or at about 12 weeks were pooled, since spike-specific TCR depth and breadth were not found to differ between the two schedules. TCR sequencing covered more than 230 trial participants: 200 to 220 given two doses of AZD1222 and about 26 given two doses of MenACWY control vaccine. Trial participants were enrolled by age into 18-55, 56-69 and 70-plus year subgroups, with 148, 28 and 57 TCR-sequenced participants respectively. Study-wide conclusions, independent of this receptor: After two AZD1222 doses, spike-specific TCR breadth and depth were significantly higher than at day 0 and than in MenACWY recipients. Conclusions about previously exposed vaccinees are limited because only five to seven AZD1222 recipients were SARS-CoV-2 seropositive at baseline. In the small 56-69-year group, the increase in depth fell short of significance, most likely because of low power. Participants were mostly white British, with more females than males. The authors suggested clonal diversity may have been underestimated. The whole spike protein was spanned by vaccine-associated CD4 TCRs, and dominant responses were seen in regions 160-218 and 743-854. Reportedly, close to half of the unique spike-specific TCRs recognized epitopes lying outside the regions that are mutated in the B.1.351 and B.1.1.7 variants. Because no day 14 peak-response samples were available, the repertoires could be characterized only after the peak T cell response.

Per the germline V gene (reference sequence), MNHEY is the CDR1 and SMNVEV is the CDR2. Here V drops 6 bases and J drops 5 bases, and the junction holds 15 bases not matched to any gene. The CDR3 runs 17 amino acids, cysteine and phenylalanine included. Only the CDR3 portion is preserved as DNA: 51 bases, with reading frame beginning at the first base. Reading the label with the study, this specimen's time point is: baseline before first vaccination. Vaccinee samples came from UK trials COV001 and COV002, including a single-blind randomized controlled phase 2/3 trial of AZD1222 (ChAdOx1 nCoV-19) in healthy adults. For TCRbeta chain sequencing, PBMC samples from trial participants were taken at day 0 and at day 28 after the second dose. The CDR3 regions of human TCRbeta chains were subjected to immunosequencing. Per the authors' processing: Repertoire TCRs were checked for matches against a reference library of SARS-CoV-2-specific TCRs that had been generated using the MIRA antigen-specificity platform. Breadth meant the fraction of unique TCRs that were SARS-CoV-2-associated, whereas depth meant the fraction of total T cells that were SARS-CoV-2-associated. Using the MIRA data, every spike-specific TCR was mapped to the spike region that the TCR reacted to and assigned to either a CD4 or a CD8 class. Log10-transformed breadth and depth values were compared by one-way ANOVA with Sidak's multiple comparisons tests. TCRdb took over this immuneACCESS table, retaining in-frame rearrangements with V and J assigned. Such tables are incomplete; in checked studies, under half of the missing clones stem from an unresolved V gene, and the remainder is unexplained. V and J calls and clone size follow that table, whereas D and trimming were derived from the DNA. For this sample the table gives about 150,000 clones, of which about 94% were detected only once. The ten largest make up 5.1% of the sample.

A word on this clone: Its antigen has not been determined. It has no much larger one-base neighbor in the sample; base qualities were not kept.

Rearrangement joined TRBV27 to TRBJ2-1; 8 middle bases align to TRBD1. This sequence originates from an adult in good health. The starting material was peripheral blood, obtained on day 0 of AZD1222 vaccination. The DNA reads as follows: TGTGCCAGCAGACCTACATTAGGACAGGGCCGTAACAATGAGCAGTTCTTC. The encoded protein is CASRPTLGQGRNNEQFF.